This record concerns one TCR beta chain sequence. This specimen belongs to a study of blood T cell repertoires in COVID-19. Assay used: immunoSEQ multiplex PCR; TCRdb lists only in-frame clones, some missing. The data show around 110,000 clones, around 84% seen once. V lost 8 bases to trimming and J lost 6 bases; unmatched junction nucleotides: 10. The CDR3 consists of 14 residues. Germline loops: CDR1 MDHEN, CDR2 SYDVKM. This TCR was recovered from a woman in her twenties or thirties who had recovered from COVID-19. Sequencing was performed on PBMCs or T cells enriched from blood (not recorded which). V and J are TRBV28 and TRBJ1-1, with 9 bases identical to TRBD1. The CDR3 bases are TGTGCCAGCCCCCCCCGGACAGGGGACCCTGAAGCTTTCTTT. Translation gives CASPPRTGDPEAFF.